What follows are 18 T cell receptor beta chains derived from one specimen sequenced in a study of T cells in localized non-small cell lung cancer. Measured with immunoSEQ multiplex PCR; TCRdb has only the in-frame clones, and not every one. The repertoire consists of about 70,000 clones, with roughly 90% occurring once and the leading ten covering 20% to 25%. The sample consisted of peripheral blood, taken before any cancer treatment. The receptors here all came from a male donor at least 60 years old with stage III squamous cell lung carcinoma.

The sample holds a few counts of this clone. The chain uses TRBV2 and TRBJ2-3; D unresolved. Per the germline V gene, CDR1 is SNHLY and CDR2 is FYNNEI. Trimming shortened V by 7 bases and J by 0 bases, and 14 bases separated the two germline ends. This CDR3 contains 15 residues. This chain's CDR3 is CASTGRLGSTDTQYF. The CDR3 DNA reads as TGTGCCAGCACAGGACGACTGGGAAGCACAGATACGCAGTATTTT.

V and J are TRBV7-9 and TRBJ2-5; 7 positions agree with TRBD1. CDR1 is SEHNR, CDR2 FQNEAQ, per germline (reference sequence). V gave up 5 bases and J gave up 4 bases; unmatched junction bases: 4. The CDR3 is 13 amino acids. CDR3 coding DNA: TGTGCCAGCAGCGACCGGGACAGAGAGACCCAGTACTTC. Its translation: CASSDRDRETQYF.

The genes are TRBV2 and TRBJ2-2; D ambiguous. Germline V gives CDR1 SNHLY, CDR2 FYNNEI. CDR3 size: 14 residues. With 6 bases removed from V and 3 bases from J, the gap between germline ends came to 11 bases. The CDR3 loop reads CASRPEFYTGELFF. The DNA for the CDR3 is TGTGCCAGCAGGCCGGAGTTTTACACCGGGGAGCTGTTTTTT.

The chain has TRBV6-5 and TRBJ1-2; tentative D call: TRBD1 (6 bases). The CDR3 is 13 amino acids. Germline CDR1 reads MNHEY; CDR2 reads SVGAGI. The ends were cut back, 4 bases at V and 4 bases at J, with 10 bases in the middle. The CDR3 loop is CASSFDRTYGYTF. The CDR3 DNA sequence: TGTGCCAGCAGTTTCGACAGGACCTATGGCTACACCTTC.

J is TRBJ2-1 and V is TRBV9; D gene unclear. This CDR3 has 10 amino acids. V was clipped by 9 bases and J by 8 bases, with 9 bases between them. Germline CDR1 reads SGDLS; CDR2 reads YYNGEE. DNA of the CDR3: TGTGCCATCCCCTCGGATGAGCAGTTCTTC. Translated: CAIPSDEQFF.

The chain combines TRBV7-2 with TRBJ2-3; D is uncertain. The CDR3 is 14 amino acids. V lost 3 bases and J lost 1, with 8 bases in between. Germline CDR1 is SGHTA and CDR2 is FQGNSA. CDR3 sequence: CASSLWSRTDTQYF. The CDR3 DNA follows: TGTGCCAGCAGCTTGTGGTCCCGCACAGATACGCAGTATTTT.

The rearrangement joins TRBV2 to TRBJ1-1; TRBD1 agrees at 7 bases. This CDR3 contains 15 residues. Per the germline V gene, CDR1 is SNHLY and CDR2 is FYNNEI. The J segment lost 2 bases and the V segment lost 2 bases, leaving 5 bases of the junction unmatched. In DNA, the CDR3 is TGTGCCAGCAGTGAAAGAGCAGGGGGAAACACTGAAGCTTTCTTT. Encoded protein: CASSERAGGNTEAFF.

The V gene is TRBV5-1, the J gene TRBJ1-1; D is possibly TRBD1 (5 bases). This CDR3 has 15 residues. CDR1 and CDR2 (germline): SGHRS, YFSETQ. V dropped 0 bases and J dropped 3 bases, with 12 bases sitting between them. CDR3 amino acids: CASSLGEGRDTEAFF. Here the CDR3 DNA reads TGCGCCAGCAGCTTGGGGGAGGGGAGGGACACTGAAGCTTTCTTT.

The J gene is TRBJ1-1, the V gene TRBV5-1; possibly TRBD1 for D (6 bases). The germline gives CDR1 SGHRS, CDR2 YFSETQ. Trimming shortened V by 0 bases and J by 1 base, and 7 bases separated the two germline ends. This CDR3 is 14 amino acids long. Here the CDR3 reads CASSLGGQNTEAFF. DNA of the CDR3: TGCGCCAGCAGCTTGGGGGGACAGAACACTGAAGCTTTCTTT. Full variable domain (rest looked up from reference TRBV5-1 and TRBJ1-1): KAGVTQTPRYLIKTRGQQVTLSCSPISGHRSVSWYQQTPGQGLQFLFEYFSETQRNKGNFPGRFSGRQFSNSRSEMNVSTLELGDSALYLCASSLGGQNTEAFFGQGTRLTVV.

In DNA, the CDR3 is TGTGCCAGCAGCCACCGACAGGGGGTATACTCTGGAAACACCATATATTTT. This encodes CASSHRQGVYSGNTIYF. The V call is TRBV5-6, the J call TRBJ1-3; 9 bases map to TRBD1. The CDR3 sequence is 17 residues long. The junction had 8 bases not matched to a gene; V was cut back by 4 bases and J by 0 bases. CDR1 and CDR2 from the germline V gene are SGHDT and YYEEEE. Supplemented by reference TRBV5-6 and TRBJ1-3, the full variable domain reads DAGVTQSPTHLIKTRGQQVTLRCSPKSGHDTVSWYQQALGQGPQFIFQYYEEEERQRGNFPDRFSGHQFPNYSSELNVNALLLGDSALYLCASSHRQGVYSGNTIYFGEGSWLTVV.

This chain connects TRBV19 to TRBJ2-3; D gene uncertain. The ends were cut back, 5 bases at V and 6 bases at J, with 6 bases in the middle. The germline CDR1 and CDR2 sequences are LNHDA and SQIVND (reference sequence). This CDR3 has 11 amino acids. CDR3 residues: CASSSMDTQYF. CDR3 nucleotides: TGTGCCAGTAGTTCAATGGATACGCAGTATTTT.

The rearrangement links TRBV10-3 to TRBJ2-2, with D hard to call. Germline CDR1 and CDR2: ENHRY and SYGVKD. The CDR3 loop spans 11 amino acids. V gave up 11 bases and J gave up 1 base, with 5 bases separating them. Here the CDR3 DNA reads TGTGCCTCCGGGAACACCGGGGAGCTGTTTTTT. This gives the protein CASGNTGELFF.

In DNA, the CDR3 is TGTGCCAGCAGTGAGGTGGCGTTCTCTGGAAACACCATATATTTT. Encoded protein: CASSEVAFSGNTIYF. The V and J genes are TRBV2 and TRBJ1-3, with no clear D. This CDR3 has 15 amino acids. Germline CDR1 reads SNHLY; CDR2 reads FYNNEI. Between the trimmed V and J ends, which lost 3 bases and 0 bases, there was a span of 9 bases.

The chain carries TRBV10-2 and TRBJ1-2; D gene uncertain. Germline-derived CDR1 and CDR2 are WSHSY and SAAADI. The germline V and J ends were trimmed by 4 bases and 4 bases, with 4 bases remaining between them. The CDR3 is 11 amino acids. The CDR3 is CASSGGYGYTF. The CDR3 DNA sequence: TGCGCCAGCAGTGGGGGCTATGGCTACACCTTC.

This clone was seen a few times. V usage is TRBV2 and J usage is TRBJ1-1; possible D gene TRBD1, 5 bases. This CDR3 region has 12 residues. Trimming took 5 bases from V and 10 from J, leaving 14 bases between them. Germline lookup yields CDR1 SNHLY and CDR2 FYNNEI. CDR3 sequence (DNA): TGTGCCAGCAGTCCTGCCAGGGCTGGAGCTTTCTTT. It yields the protein CASSPARAGAFF.

The rearrangement uses TRBV10-3 and TRBJ2-1, with a weak D call TRBD2 (7 bases). The CDR3 has 14 amino acids. Trimming cost V 8 bases and J 9 bases, with 20 bases left between them. Germline V gene data show CDR1 as ENHRY and CDR2 as SYGVKD. CDR3 sequence reads: CAIPGRGGTGEQFF. CDR3 nucleotide sequence: TGTGCCATCCCGGGGAGGGGGGGCACGGGTGAGCAGTTCTTC.

The J gene is TRBJ1-2, the V gene TRBV19; 8 bases line up with TRBD1. With V trimmed by 5 bases and J by 1 base, 12 bases remained unmatched. The CDR3 is 17 amino acids. Germline V gene lookup returns CDR1 LNHDA and CDR2 SQIVND (reference sequence). The CDR3 bases are TGTGCCAGTAGTCTTTACTCCGGGACAGGATTTAACTATGGCTACACCTTC. Translation: CASSLYSGTGFNYGYTF.

V is TRBV2 and J is TRBJ1-1; D remains ambiguous. The CDR3 sequence is 13 residues long. The ends were cut back, 2 bases at V and 0 bases at J, with 4 bases in the middle. Germline CDR1 SNHLY, CDR2 FYNNEI. Written as DNA, the CDR3 is TGTGCCAGCAGTGAACAGTTGAACACTGAAGCTTTCTTT. It encodes CASSEQLNTEAFF.